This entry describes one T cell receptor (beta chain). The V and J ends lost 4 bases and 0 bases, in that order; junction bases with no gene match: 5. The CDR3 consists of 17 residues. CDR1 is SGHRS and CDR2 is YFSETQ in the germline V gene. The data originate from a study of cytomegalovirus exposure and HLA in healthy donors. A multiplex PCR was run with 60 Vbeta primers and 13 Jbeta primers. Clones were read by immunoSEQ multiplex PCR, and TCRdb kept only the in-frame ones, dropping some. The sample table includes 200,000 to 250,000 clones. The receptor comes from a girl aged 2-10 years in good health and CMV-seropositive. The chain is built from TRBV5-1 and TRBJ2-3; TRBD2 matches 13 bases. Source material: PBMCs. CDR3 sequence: CASSGTSGTLSTDTQYF. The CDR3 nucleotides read TGCGCCAGCAGCGGGACTAGCGGGACCTTGAGCACAGATACGCAGTATTTT.